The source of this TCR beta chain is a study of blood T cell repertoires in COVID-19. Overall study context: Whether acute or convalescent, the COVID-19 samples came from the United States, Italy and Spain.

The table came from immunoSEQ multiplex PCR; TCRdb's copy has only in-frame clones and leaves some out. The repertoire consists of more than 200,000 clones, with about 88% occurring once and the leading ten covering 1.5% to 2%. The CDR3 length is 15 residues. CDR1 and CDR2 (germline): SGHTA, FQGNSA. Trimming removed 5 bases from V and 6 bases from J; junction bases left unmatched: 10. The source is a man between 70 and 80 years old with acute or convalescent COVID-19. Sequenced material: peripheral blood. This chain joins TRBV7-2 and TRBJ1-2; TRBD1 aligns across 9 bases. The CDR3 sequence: CASSPSGTGSHGYTF. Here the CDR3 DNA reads TGTGCCAGCAGCCCATCCGGGACAGGGTCCCATGGCTACACCTTC.